The 17 T cell receptor beta chains given below trace back to one sample, sequenced in a study of blood T cell repertoires in COVID-19. Profiling relied on immunoSEQ multiplex PCR, and the TCRdb table lists in-frame clones only, not all of them. The table shows about 230,000 clones, with around 84% occurring only once. Input material: peripheral blood. These receptor sequences come from a middle-aged man with COVID-19, enrolled during active disease.

The V and J genes are TRBV19 and TRBJ2-2; 9 bases are a match to TRBD2. The length of the CDR3 is 20 residues. Trimming removed 5 bases from V and 1 base from J; junction bases left unmatched: 17. Germline CDR1 and CDR2: LNHDA and SQIVND (reference sequence). The CDR3 DNA reads TGTGCCAGTAGTCTCAAAAGTCCCCGGATAGCGGGGGAGAACACCGGGGAGCTGTTTTTT. Protein: CASSLKSPRIAGENTGELFF.

The chain joins TRBV6-1 to TRBJ2-5; 10 nucleotides align to TRBD1. This CDR3 comprises 17 residues. V lost 1 base and J lost 5; bases outside the gene matches: 10. Germline-derived CDR1 and CDR2 are MNHNS and SASEGT. CDR3 sequence reads: CASSEVGGDRGQETQYF. CDR3 coding DNA: TGTGCCAGCAGTGAAGTTGGGGGTGACAGGGGGCAGGAGACCCAGTACTTC.

The chain uses TRBV24-1 and TRBJ2-7, with a tentative D call TRBD2 (6 bases). The CDR3 covers 14 residues. In germline, CDR1 is KGHDR, CDR2 SFDVKD. V lost 5 bases, J lost 1 base, and 11 bases lay in between. The CDR3 DNA is TGTGCCACCAGTGCCGGGAGAGGGTCCTACGAGCAGTACTTC. It codes for CATSAGRGSYEQYF.

This clone was counted between two and nine times. The chain joins TRBV7-3 to TRBJ2-1; 10 positions agree with TRBD2. Trimming took 5 bases from V and 1 from J; bases not matched to a gene: 5. The CDR3 is 16 residues long. Germline loops: CDR1 SGHTA, CDR2 FQGTGA. The CDR3 region is CASSPAGGPSYNEQFF. In nucleotides, the CDR3 is TGTGCCAGCAGCCCAGCGGGGGGGCCATCCTACAATGAGCAGTTCTTC.

This sequence joins TRBV9 and TRBJ2-7, with D maybe TRBD2 (6 bases). The CDR3 loop spans 16 amino acids. V lost 0 bases, J lost 7 bases, and 20 bases lay in between. Germline loops: CDR1 SGDLS, CDR2 YYNGEE. CDR3 residues: CASSVVSGSQAGEQYF. The DNA of the CDR3 is TGTGCCAGCAGCGTAGTTTCGGGTTCCCAGGCGGGGGAGCAGTACTTC.

CDR3: CASSVEASAYNEQFF. The CDR3 DNA reads as TGTGCCAGCAGCGTAGAAGCTAGCGCGTACAATGAGCAGTTCTTC. The chain links TRBV9 to TRBJ2-1; tentative D call: TRBD2 (6 bases). CDR1 and CDR2 (germline): SGDLS, YYNGEE. CDR3 length: 15 amino acids. V lost 0 bases and J 4 bases, leaving 11 bases between the germline ends.

CDR3 sequence reads: CSASIGTSTEQYF. The CDR3 DNA is TGCAGTGCTAGTATTGGGACTAGTACCGAGCAGTACTTC. The genes are TRBV20-1 and TRBJ2-7, with 8 bases identical to TRBD2. CDR1 is DFQATT, CDR2 SNEGSKA, per germline (reference sequence). The CDR3 is made up of 13 amino acids. Losses at the gene ends were 3 bases for V and 6 bases for J; bases not matched to a gene: 7.

The genes are TRBV5-4 and TRBJ2-7; maybe TRBD1 (6 bases). Trimming pared 2 bases from V and 7 bases from J, leaving 25 bases between. The length of the CDR3 is 17 residues. Germline CDR1 and CDR2: SGHNT and YYREEE (reference sequence). The CDR3 loop is CASSLGEGVVGRGEQYF. The CDR3 DNA is TGTGCCAGCAGCTTAGGAGAGGGGGTGGTTGGCAGGGGAGAGCAGTACTTC.

V and J are TRBV7-9 and TRBJ2-1; 9 bases match TRBD2. CDR3 size: 15 residues. Trimming took 5 bases from V and 9 from J; bases not matched to a gene: 11. CDR1 is SEHNR and CDR2 is FQNEAQ in the germline V gene (reference sequence). Written as DNA, the CDR3 is TGTGCCAGCAGCACGCTAGCGGGAACCGGGGGTGAGCAGTTCTTC. Translating gives CASSTLAGTGGEQFF.

V is TRBV27 and J is TRBJ1-1, with D perhaps matching TRBD1 (5 bases). The CDR3 consists of 15 residues. Germline V gene data show CDR1 as MNHEY and CDR2 as SMNVEV (reference sequence). V gave up 4 bases and J gave up 1 base, with 13 bases separating them. CDR3 in amino acids: CASSSSDSRNTEAFF. The CDR3 DNA is TGTGCCAGCAGTTCGTCAGACAGCCGGAACACTGAAGCTTTCTTT.

The chain recombines TRBV24-1 with TRBJ2-7; 7 nucleotides line up with TRBD2. CDR3 length: 16 residues. J lost 3 bases, V lost 6 bases, and 13 bases had no gene match. In germline, CDR1 is KGHDR, CDR2 SFDVKD. DNA for the CDR3: TGTGCCACCAGTAGTGCTGGGCTAGCGGAAGTCTACGAGCAGTACTTC. This codes for CATSSAGLAEVYEQYF.

The chain is built from TRBV30 and TRBJ2-2, with 13 bases identical to TRBD2. Unmatched junction bases numbered 8, after V lost 4 bases and J lost 0 bases. From germline, CDR1 is GTSNPN and CDR2 SVGIG (reference sequence). CDR3 length: 18 residues. The CDR3 spells CAWNRLAGGLPNTGELFF. For the CDR3, the DNA is TGTGCCTGGAACCGACTAGCGGGAGGCCTACCGAACACCGGGGAGCTGTTTTTT.

The CDR3 DNA is TGCGCCAGCAGCCAAGATCAACAGTGGCTCGGCTACACCTTC. Protein: CASSQDQQWLGYTF. The J gene is TRBJ1-2, the V gene TRBV4-1; D unresolved. The CDR3 totals 14 residues. Trimming left V 0 bases short and J 8 bases short, with 13 bases between. Per germline, CDR1 MGHRA and CDR2 YSYEKL.

The CDR3 reads CSVTGSGGNTIYF. Here the CDR3 DNA reads TGCAGCGTTACAGGGTCGGGTGGAAACACCATATATTTT. The rearrangement uses TRBV29-1 and TRBJ1-3, with D possibly TRBD1 on 6 matching bases. CDR1 SQVTM and CDR2 ANQGSEA come from the germline V gene. Trimming took off 5 bases at V and 3 bases at J, with 11 bases between the two ends. The CDR3 contains 13 residues.

The chain combines TRBV19 with TRBJ2-3; 11 bases map to TRBD2. From germline, CDR1 is LNHDA and CDR2 SQIVND (reference sequence). Trimming removed 5 bases from V and 6 bases from J; junction bases left unmatched: 4. The CDR3 sequence is 14 residues long. The CDR3 is CASSFSGRGDTQYF. The CDR3 DNA is TGTGCCAGTAGTTTTAGCGGGAGGGGTGATACGCAGTATTTT.

V usage is TRBV10-3 and J usage is TRBJ2-7; weak D call: TRBD2 (5 bases). The CDR3 has 14 residues. V shed 7 bases and J shed 1 base, with 14 bases lying between them. The germline CDR1 and CDR2 sequences are ENHRY and SYGVKD. Written as DNA, the CDR3 is TGTGCCATCACTTCGAGCGGCGGATCCTACGAGCAGTACTTC. Protein product: CAITSSGGSYEQYF.

The V gene is TRBV9, the J gene TRBJ2-7; possible D gene TRBD1, 6 bases. Trimming took off 0 bases at V and 3 bases at J, with 10 bases between the two ends. From germline, CDR1 is SGDLS and CDR2 YYNGEE. CDR3 size: 14 residues. CDR3 protein: CASSVGTRGYEQYF. CDR3 in DNA: TGTGCCAGCAGCGTAGGTACCAGGGGCTACGAGCAGTACTTC.